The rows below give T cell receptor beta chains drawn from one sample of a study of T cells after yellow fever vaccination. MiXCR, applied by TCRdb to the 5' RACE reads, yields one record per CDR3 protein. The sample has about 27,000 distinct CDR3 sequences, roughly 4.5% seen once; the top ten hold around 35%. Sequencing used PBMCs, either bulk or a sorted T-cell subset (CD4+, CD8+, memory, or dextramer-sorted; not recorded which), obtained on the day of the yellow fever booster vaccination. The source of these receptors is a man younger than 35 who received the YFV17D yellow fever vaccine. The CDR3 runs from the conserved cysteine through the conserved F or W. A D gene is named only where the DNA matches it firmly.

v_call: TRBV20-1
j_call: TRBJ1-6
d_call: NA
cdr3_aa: CSASDRRKGNSPLHF

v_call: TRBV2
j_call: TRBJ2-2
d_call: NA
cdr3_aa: CASSDSGGELPTGELFF

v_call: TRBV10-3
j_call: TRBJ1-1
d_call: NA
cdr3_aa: CAINHGRGTEAFF

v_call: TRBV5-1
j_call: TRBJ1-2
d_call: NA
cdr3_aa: CASRPGLQSAYGYTF

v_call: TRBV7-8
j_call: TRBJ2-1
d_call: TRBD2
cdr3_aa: CASSLAFGGSTEQFF

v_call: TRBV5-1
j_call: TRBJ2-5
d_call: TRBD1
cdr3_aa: CASRRERQGQETQYF

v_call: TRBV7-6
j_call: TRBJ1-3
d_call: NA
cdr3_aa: CASSRDLGDTIYF

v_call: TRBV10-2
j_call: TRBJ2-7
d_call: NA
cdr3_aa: CATSLGLASEQYF

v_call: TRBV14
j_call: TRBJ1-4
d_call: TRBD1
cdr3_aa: CASSSRGQGEKLFF

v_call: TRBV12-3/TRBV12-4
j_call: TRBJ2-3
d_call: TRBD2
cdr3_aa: CASRMTSLTDTQYF

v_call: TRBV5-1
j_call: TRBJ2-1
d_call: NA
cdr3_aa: CATLRQALSYNEQFF

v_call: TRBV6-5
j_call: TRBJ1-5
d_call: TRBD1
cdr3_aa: CASSVGGGNNQPQHF

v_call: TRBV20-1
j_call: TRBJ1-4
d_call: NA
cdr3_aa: CSGGFRNEKLFF

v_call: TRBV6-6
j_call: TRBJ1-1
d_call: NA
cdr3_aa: CASRPGRAEKFQAFF

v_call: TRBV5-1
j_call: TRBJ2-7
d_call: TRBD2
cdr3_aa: CASSSVFERGAYEQYF

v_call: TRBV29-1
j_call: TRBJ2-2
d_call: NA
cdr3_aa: CSASTTGFTGELFF

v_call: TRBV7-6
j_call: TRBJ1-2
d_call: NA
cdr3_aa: CASSLPGFYGYTF

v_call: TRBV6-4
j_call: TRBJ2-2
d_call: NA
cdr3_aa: CASSEGTGELFF

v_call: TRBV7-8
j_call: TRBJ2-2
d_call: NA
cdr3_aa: CASSFRAGELFF

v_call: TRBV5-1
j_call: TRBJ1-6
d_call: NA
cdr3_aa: CASSLVEGRNSPLHF

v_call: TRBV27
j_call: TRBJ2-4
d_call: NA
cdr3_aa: CASAYRVGLGDIQYF

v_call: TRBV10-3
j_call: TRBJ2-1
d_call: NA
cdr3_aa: CAIRRDFLEGDEQFF

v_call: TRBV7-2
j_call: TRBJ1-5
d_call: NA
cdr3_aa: CASSPDGINQPQHF

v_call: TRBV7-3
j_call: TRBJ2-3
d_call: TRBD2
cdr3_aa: CASSLLAGGPDTQYF

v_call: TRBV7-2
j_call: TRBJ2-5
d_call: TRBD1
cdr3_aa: CASRDRGSETQYF

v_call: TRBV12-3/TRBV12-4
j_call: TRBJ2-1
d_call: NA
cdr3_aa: CASSESPTGYNEQFF

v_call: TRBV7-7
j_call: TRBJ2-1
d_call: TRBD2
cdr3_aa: CASSQTSGAHNEQFF

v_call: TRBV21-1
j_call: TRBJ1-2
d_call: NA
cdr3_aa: CASSCPGQGVSYGYTF

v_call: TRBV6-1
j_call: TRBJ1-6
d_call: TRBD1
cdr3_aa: CAIHRGKNSPLHF

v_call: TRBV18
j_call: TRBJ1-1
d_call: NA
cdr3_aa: CASSRQDYTEAFF

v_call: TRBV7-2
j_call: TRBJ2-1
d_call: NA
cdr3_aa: CASSLGGRSYNEQFF

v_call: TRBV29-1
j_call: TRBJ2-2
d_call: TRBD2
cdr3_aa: CSVDSGGDTGELFF

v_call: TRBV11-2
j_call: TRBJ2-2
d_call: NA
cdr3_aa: CASSLNPGGYTGELFF

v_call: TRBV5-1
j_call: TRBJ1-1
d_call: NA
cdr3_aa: CASSAFTGMNTEAFF

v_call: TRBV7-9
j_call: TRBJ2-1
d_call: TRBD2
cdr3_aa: CASSSSGGENEQFF

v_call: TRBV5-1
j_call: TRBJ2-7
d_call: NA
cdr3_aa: CASSYSWGLYEQYF

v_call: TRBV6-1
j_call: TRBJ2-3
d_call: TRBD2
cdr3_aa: CASTPGTNTDTQYF

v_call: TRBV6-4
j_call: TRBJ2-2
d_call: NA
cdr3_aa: CASSDRGSGELIF

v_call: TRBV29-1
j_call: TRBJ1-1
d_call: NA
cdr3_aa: CSVAPGGSEAFF

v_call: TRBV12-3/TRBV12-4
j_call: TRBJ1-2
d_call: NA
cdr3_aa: CASTPTGFTYGYTF

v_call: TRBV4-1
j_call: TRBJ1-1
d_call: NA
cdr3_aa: CASSQGIANTEAFF

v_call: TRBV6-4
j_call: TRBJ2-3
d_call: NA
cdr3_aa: CASSDTETDTQYF